A selection of T cell receptor beta chains follows, all from one sample in a study of blood T cell repertoires in COVID-19. The method was immunoSEQ multiplex PCR; TCRdb's version includes in-frame clones alone and lacks a portion of them. The sample shows a few hundred thousand clones, approximately 89% of them seen only once. Material for sequencing was PBMCs or T cells enriched from blood (not recorded which). These receptors all come from a woman aged 40 to 49 with acute COVID-19. Both conserved end residues are part of each CDR3. Fields, in order: V gene, D gene, clone size, J gene, CDR3 DNA, CDR3 protein. The D gene is left open where the match is weak. Clone size is stated in some rows and not others, as once, few, many or a class when expanded.

>TRBV12-2|-|-|TRBJ2-3
TGTGCAAGTCGCGCCGGGACTAGCGCTAGCACAGATACGCAGTATTTT
CASRAGTSASTDTQYF
>TRBV2|-|-|TRBJ1-1
TGTGCCAGCAGTGCTATGGGGCCTGAAGCTTTCTTT
CASSAMGPEAFF
>TRBV6-6|TRBD2|-|TRBJ2-1
TGTGCCAGCAGTGCAACTAGCGGGAGCTACAATGAGCAGTTCTTC
CASSATSGSYNEQFF
>TRBV19|-|-|TRBJ1-3
TGTGCCAGTAGAGTTCGGGGGTCTGGAAACACCATATATTTT
CASRVRGSGNTIYF
>TRBV19|TRBD2|-|TRBJ2-3
TGTGCCAGTAGCCTGGGACTAGCGCCCCGGACGCAGTATTTT
CASSLGLAPRTQYF
>TRBV18|-|-|TRBJ1-3
TGTGCCAGCTCACCACTCGTCGAACCAGGAGGGAACACCATATATTTT
CASSPLVEPGGNTIYF
>TRBV9|-|once|TRBJ2-3
TGTGCCAGCAGCGTAATCGGCGGGACAGATACGCAGTATTTT
CASSVIGGTDTQYF
>TRBV7-2|-|-|TRBJ1-5
TGTGCCAGCAGCTTGAGTCCAGGGAGGCAGCCCCAGCATTTT
CASSLSPGRQPQHF
>TRBV18|-|-|TRBJ2-5
TGTGCCAGCTCACGCGACTTGCGCGAGGTGGAGACCCAGTACTTC
CASSRDLREVETQYF
>TRBV25-1|TRBD1|-|TRBJ2-2
TGTGCCAGCAGTGAATTGGACAGGGCGAACACCGGGGAGCTGTTTTTT
CASSELDRANTGELFF
>TRBV19|TRBD1|-|TRBJ1-1
TGTGCCAGTATGGGAAGACAGGGTAGCACTGAAGCTTTCTTT
CASMGRQGSTEAFF
>TRBV7-6|-|-|TRBJ2-7
TGTGCCAGCAGTAGCGTTACACGCGAGCAGTACTTC
CASSSVTREQYF
>TRBV7-9|-|-|TRBJ1-2
TGTGCCAGCAGCCTGGGGGGGGCGCTTGACGGCTACACCTTC
CASSLGGALDGYTF
>TRBV24-1|-|-|TRBJ1-5
TGTGCCACCAGTGACACCCGACGGGGTGATACCCAGCCCCAGCATTTT
CATSDTRRGDTQPQHF
>TRBV10-1|-|-|TRBJ1-5
TGCGCCAGCAGTGAGTGGGTAGCTCAGCCCCAGCATTTT
CASSEWVAQPQHF
>TRBV5-6|TRBD1|-|TRBJ1-3
TGTGCCAGCAGCTCACGCCGAAACAGGGGAGTCAGAAACACCATATATTTT
CASSSRRNRGVRNTIYF
>TRBV5-1|-|few|TRBJ2-6
TGCGCCAGCAGCTCTACCCTCTCTGGGGCCAACGTCCTGACTTTC
CASSSTLSGANVLTF
>TRBV21-1|-|-|TRBJ1-6
TGTGCCAGCCCGGAGGGGAGACAAAATCGGAATTCACCCCTCCACTTT
CASPEGRQNRNSPLHF
>TRBV6-2/TRBV6-3|-|few|TRBJ2-1
TGTGCCAGCAGTCCGTCTCGGGGGGCGGCTGCCAATGAGCAGTTCTTC
CASSPSRGAAANEQFF
>TRBV7-8|TRBD1|few|TRBJ2-2
TGTGCCAGCAGCAATAGCGGCCCCGGGACAGGGCGCACCGGGGAGCTGTTTTTT
CASSNSGPGTGRTGELFF
>TRBV4-2|-|-|TRBJ1-1
TGTGCCAGCAGCCTCGGGGAGGGAATGAACACTGAAGCTTTCTTT
CASSLGEGMNTEAFF
>TRBV7-2|-|-|TRBJ2-7
TGTGCCAGCAGCTTAGAAGTCTGGAGCTCCTACGAGCAGTACTTC
CASSLEVWSSYEQYF
>TRBV6-5|-|once|TRBJ2-3
TGTGCCAGCAGTTATTCGTACGAAGCCACAGATACGCAGTATTTT
CASSYSYEATDTQYF
>TRBV27|TRBD1|few|TRBJ2-2
TGTGCCAGCAGTTCGGGACAGGGCCCCCGCGGCACCGGGGAGCTGTTTTTT
CASSSGQGPRGTGELFF
>TRBV5-1|TRBD1|-|TRBJ2-7
TGCGCCAGCAGCCCTAACAGGGGCCCACCCTACGAGCAGTACTTC
CASSPNRGPPYEQYF
>TRBV7-2|-|-|TRBJ2-5
TGTGCCAGCAGCTTAGCGGGAGTCTCAGGGACCCAGTACTTC
CASSLAGVSGTQYF
>TRBV30|-|-|TRBJ1-1
TGTGCCTGGAGTCAACAGGGGAACACTGAAGCTTTCTTT
CAWSQQGNTEAFF
>TRBV5-5|TRBD1|-|TRBJ1-1
TGTGCCAGCAGCTTGGCGGACAGGGGATCCTCCACTGAAGCTTTCTTT
CASSLADRGSSTEAFF
>TRBV29-1|TRBD1|-|TRBJ1-4
TGCAGCGCCTCGGGGACAGGGGGGAAGAGAGGAGAAAAACTGTTTTTT
CSASGTGGKRGEKLFF
>TRBV30|TRBD2|-|TRBJ2-3
TGTGCCTGGAGTGTAGGGACTAGCGGGGGGGCGGGCACAGATACGCAGTATTTT
CAWSVGTSGGAGTDTQYF
>TRBV18|TRBD1|-|TRBJ2-3
TGTGCCAGCTCTTCCGGGACATCAGGGGGCGATATAGATACGCAGTATTTT
CASSSGTSGGDIDTQYF
>TRBV15|-|-|TRBJ2-5
TGTGCCACCAGCAGCCCCCGAGGACTGTCAGAAGAGACCCAGTACTTC
CATSSPRGLSEETQYF
>TRBV5-8|-|-|TRBJ1-5
TGTGCCAGCAGCTTGGAAGCCCTTAGCAATCAGCCCCAGCATTTT
CASSLEALSNQPQHF
>TRBV15|TRBD1|few|TRBJ1-5
TGTGCCACTCAGGGACAGAATAGCAATCAGCCCCAGCATTTT
CATQGQNSNQPQHF
>TRBV5-4|-|-|TRBJ1-1
TGTGCCAGCAGCTCAGACTGGGACACTGAAGCTTTCTTT
CASSSDWDTEAFF
>TRBV5-4|-|-|TRBJ2-6
TGTGCCAGCAGCGCGGGTAGAACTGGGGCCAACGTCCTGACTTTC
CASSAGRTGANVLTF
>TRBV6-2/TRBV6-3|TRBD2|few|TRBJ2-3
TGTGCCAGCAGTTACTCGGCTAGCGGGGGTAGGGCAGATACGCAGTATTTT
CASSYSASGGRADTQYF
>TRBV3-1/TRBV3-2|TRBD2|-|TRBJ2-7
TGTGCCAGCAGCCATCGAAGAAGGGCTAGCGGGGGGGACGAGCAGTACTTC
CASSHRRRASGGDEQYF
>TRBV4-1|-|-|TRBJ2-2
TGCGCCAGCAGCCAGCGAATAGAAAGTACCGGGGAGCTGTTTTTT
CASSQRIESTGELFF
>TRBV4-3|-|-|TRBJ2-3
TGCGCCAGCAGCGACCGAGGAAGGGGCTCAGATACGCAGTATTTT
CASSDRGRGSDTQYF
>TRBV3-1/TRBV3-2|TRBD1|-|TRBJ1-6
TGTGCCAGCAGCCCGACAGGGGGCAAATCACCCCTCCACTTT
CASSPTGGKSPLHF
>TRBV4-2|-|-|TRBJ1-2
TGTGCCAGCAGAAAGGTCGGACAGCCTAACTATGGCTACACCTTC
CASRKVGQPNYGYTF
>TRBV28|-|-|TRBJ1-4
TGTGCCAGCAGTTATCGTGTGGAAAAACTGTTTTTT
CASSYRVEKLFF
>TRBV5-1|TRBD2|once|TRBJ2-5
TGCGCCAGCAGCACGGGACTAGCGGGTGAGACCCAGTACTTC
CASSTGLAGETQYF
>TRBV9|TRBD1|-|TRBJ2-2
TGTGCCACCGGGACCGGGACAGGGGGCCCCGGGGAGCTGTTTTTT
CATGTGTGGPGELFF
>TRBV7-9|-|-|TRBJ1-2
TGTGCCAGCAGCTTACCCTTAGTCCTGGGGAGTCACACCTTC
CASSLPLVLGSHTF
>TRBV5-6|TRBD2|-|TRBJ2-5
TGTGCCAGCAGCTCGGGAGGGCCTTCGGAGACCCAGTACTTC
CASSSGGPSETQYF
>TRBV12-2|-|-|TRBJ2-1
TGTGCAAGTCGCTCGGCTGCGACTTGTCAGTCGGACAATGAGCAGTTCTTC
CASRSAATCQSDNEQFF
>TRBV6-2/TRBV6-3|-|-|TRBJ2-3
TGTGCCAGCAGTTACGCGGAGAGCACAGATACGCAGTATTTT
CASSYAESTDTQYF
>TRBV6-5|TRBD1|-|TRBJ1-2
TGTGCCAGCAGTTACGGGCTCGGACAGGCCAACTATGGCTACACCTTC
CASSYGLGQANYGYTF